The source of this T cell receptor beta chain is a study of T cell changes during pregnancy in multiple sclerosis. Germline V gene lookup returns CDR1 SGHAT and CDR2 FQNNGV. J lost 3 bases, V lost 3 bases, and 8 bases had no gene match. CDR3 size: 16 residues. Using immunoSEQ multiplex PCR, the repertoire was profiled, and TCRdb retains in-frame clones only, with some absent. Here the sample spans about 50,000 clones, 80% to 95% being singletons. The chain links TRBV11-2 to TRBJ2-7; 10 nucleotides align to TRBD2. This sequence originates from a female donor with multiple sclerosis, enrolled in a pregnancy study. The input for sequencing was CD4+ T cells from peripheral blood mononuclear cells, taken in the second trimester of pregnancy. The CDR3: CASSLASSGGVYEQYF. The CDR3 nucleotides read TGTGCCAGCAGCTTGGCTTCTAGCGGGGGAGTCTACGAGCAGTACTTC.